Each of the 13 T cell receptor beta chains below was sequenced from the same sample in a study of blood T cell repertoires in COVID-19. Profiling relied on immunoSEQ multiplex PCR, and the TCRdb table lists in-frame clones only, not all of them. The sample has just over 200,000 clones; around 80% are singletons. Sample: peripheral blood. Receptors originate from a woman aged 70-85 years with acute or convalescent COVID-19.

The sample holds one count of this clone. This CDR3 is CASSPLTSSYEQYF. In DNA form, the CDR3 reads TGTGCCAGCAGCCCTTTGACTAGTTCCTACGAGCAGTACTTC. V and J are TRBV28 and TRBJ2-7, with D possibly being TRBD2 (6 bases). The CDR3 is made up of 14 amino acids. The V end was cut by 6 bases, the J end by 1 base, with 13 bases between. CDR1 MDHEN and CDR2 SYDVKM come from the germline V gene.

The V call is TRBV21-1, the J call TRBJ1-2; whether TRBD1, the table's D call, matches the DNA was not checked. TRBV21-1 is assigned pseudogene status. The CDR3 runs 16 residues. This CDR3 is CASRDDRGAFNYGYTF. In DNA, the CDR3 is TGTGCCAGCAGAGACGACAGGGGGGCTTTCAACTATGGCTACACCTTC.

CDR3: CASSQERNQAGAQGNEQFF. CDR3 coding DNA: TGCGCCAGCAGCCAAGAAAGGAACCAAGCGGGAGCGCAAGGAAATGAGCAGTTCTTC. This chain links TRBV4-1 with TRBJ2-1; 8 nucleotides line up with TRBD2. The junction had 17 bases not matched to a gene; V was cut back by 0 bases and J by 7 bases. The CDR3 is 19 amino acids. Germline loops: CDR1 MGHRA, CDR2 YSYEKL.

V gene TRBV30 combines with J gene TRBJ2-3; TRBD2 might be the D (5 bases). This CDR3 is built from 14 residues. Germline V CDR1 and CDR2: GTSNPN, SVGIG (reference sequence). V gave up 1 base and J gave up 4 bases, with 12 bases separating them. DNA for the CDR3: TGTGCCTGGAGTGCTATCGGAGGCGCAGATACGCAGTATTTT. Protein product: CAWSAIGGADTQYF.

The V gene is TRBV5-6, the J gene TRBJ2-1; D is uncertain. Trimming took 0 bases from V and 9 from J, leaving 7 bases between them. Germline V gene sequence: CDR1 SGHDT, CDR2 YYEEEE. The CDR3 runs to 12 residues. CDR3 sequence (DNA): TGTGCCAGCAGCTTGGGTCGAGCTGAGCAGTTCTTC. This gives the protein CASSLGRAEQFF.

The chain has TRBV5-1 and TRBJ2-7; 7 positions match TRBD2. Germline V gene sequence: CDR1 SGHRS, CDR2 YFSETQ. Germline trimming cut 4 bases from V and 3 bases from J; bases unmatched to any gene: 10. The CDR3 spans 15 residues. CDR3 sequence reads: CASSSIGGSGYEQYF. The CDR3 coding sequence is TGCGCCAGCAGCAGTATAGGCGGGAGCGGCTACGAGCAGTACTTC.

The chain links TRBV7-9 to TRBJ2-2; 8 nucleotides align to TRBD1. The CDR3 covers 16 residues. The J segment lost 0 bases and the V segment lost 5 bases, leaving 5 bases of the junction unmatched. The germline V gene encodes CDR1 SEHNR and CDR2 FQNEAQ (reference sequence). The CDR3 here is CASSPRRGPNTGELFF. The DNA of the CDR3 is TGTGCCAGCAGCCCACGCAGGGGGCCGAACACCGGGGAGCTGTTTTTT.

This clone was recorded many times. The rearrangement links TRBV19 to TRBJ2-1; D remains ambiguous. With 3 bases removed from V and 3 bases from J, the gap between germline ends came to 6 bases. This CDR3 is built from 13 residues. Germline-derived CDR1 and CDR2 are LNHDA and SQIVND (reference sequence). In nucleotides, the CDR3 is TGTGCCAGTAGTATTGGCAACTACAATGAGCAGTTCTTC. This codes for CASSIGNYNEQFF.

The sample holds one count of this clone. The V and J genes are TRBV28 and TRBJ1-5; the match to TRBD1 covers 7 bases. The CDR3 runs to 12 residues. Trimming cost V 6 bases and J 6 bases; bases outside gene matches: 2. Germline values: CDR1 MDHEN, CDR2 SYDVKM. This CDR3 reads CASRTGRQPQHF. In DNA form, the CDR3 reads TGTGCCAGCAGGACAGGGCGTCAGCCCCAGCATTTT.

V is TRBV18 and J is TRBJ2-7; 7 bases are a match to TRBD2. V dropped 2 bases and J dropped 2; count of bases not matched to a gene: 12. Germline V gene data show CDR1 as KGHSH and CDR2 as LQKENI. The CDR3 totals 17 residues. The CDR3 here is CASSPEVGASGTYEQYF. DNA for the CDR3: TGTGCCAGCTCACCAGAGGTAGGGGCTAGCGGAACCTACGAGCAGTACTTC.

Only one count was recorded for this clone. This chain connects TRBV5-6 to TRBJ1-3, with TRBD1 as a possible D gene (5 bases). The CDR3 is 13 residues long. V was shortened by 4 bases and J by 2 bases, with 7 bases between the two germline ends. The germline V gene has CDR1 SGHDT and CDR2 YYEEEE. The CDR3 loop reads CASSQGTGNTIYF. The CDR3 DNA follows: TGTGCCAGCAGCCAGGGCACTGGAAACACCATATATTTT.

CDR3 amino acids: CASSDQVDTQYF. In nucleotides, the CDR3 is TGTGCCAGCAGTGACCAGGTAGATACGCAGTATTTT. V usage is TRBV12-3 or TRBV12-4 and J usage is TRBJ2-3; D remains unclear. There are 12 residues in the CDR3. V was clipped by 5 bases and J by 5 bases, with 8 bases between them.

The rearrangement uses TRBV20-1 and TRBJ1-2; 7 bases match TRBD1. Trimming removed 3 bases from V and 3 bases from J; junction bases left unmatched: 4. Germline lookup yields CDR1 DFQATT and CDR2 SNEGSKA (reference sequence). The CDR3 sequence is 13 residues long. In DNA form, the CDR3 reads TGCAGTGCTAGTAGTCAGGGGGACTATGGCTACACCTTC. Translated: CSASSQGDYGYTF.